This T cell receptor (beta chain) stems from a study of identical twins (TCRdb year 2016). Regarding the complete study: TCR alpha and beta repertoires from monozygotic twins, unrelated adults of various ages and cord blood were deep-sequenced to test whether fetal clonotypes persist. To rule out contamination, the twin experiments were replicated at different times with different library preparation protocols.

Every donor in the study was a healthy Caucasian. The twin cohort consisted of three pairs of female monozygotic twins, all aged about 18 to 30 years. CD4+ and CD8+ T cell populations were isolated with positive isolation kits from Invitrogen. The receptor library was made with 5' RACE. The reads were generated on an Illumina HiSeq 2000. A universal primer binding site was introduced by template switching, and a unique molecular identifier was present in the final cDNA, enabling accurate counting of TCR cDNA molecules. First-strand cDNA for TCR alpha and beta chains was synthesized from specific primers in the conserved constant-segment region. To control for contamination, every cDNA library carried two barcodes: a SMART-Mk sample barcode plus Illumina barcodes. TruSeq adapter sequences and Illumina sample barcodes were added in two successive PCR steps. The TCR alpha and beta cDNA libraries were sequenced on the Illumina HiSeq platform using custom primers. The authors' analysis ran thus. MiGEC was used to process raw reads and extract unique molecular identifiers, and MiXCR was used to find CDR3 positions. Recombination models were inferred per individual with the repgenHMM and IGoR tools using an EM algorithm. Shared clonotypes were analyzed with the tcR package in R, and sharing was normalized by the product of cloneset sizes. Out-of-frame nonproductive sequences were analyzed to study raw recombination free of thymic and clonal selection effects. Through fastp at Q25 and MiXCR, TCRdb rebuilt clones from the public reads, retaining in-frame beta chains. Every distinct CDR3 protein forms one entry, paired with its most common genes and DNA. TCRdb, rather than the study authors, made the V and J calls. The sample table records 500,000 to 600,000 distinct CDR3 sequences; around 20% of these occur just once. The ten largest clones take up around 1% of the sample.

From cysteine to phenylalanine, the CDR3 is 13 amino acids long. Only the CDR3 DNA is retained, 39 bases long and in frame from the first base. V is pared back by 7 bases and J by 8 bases, with 14 bases lying between the germline termini. Study-wide findings and limitations: Out-of-frame TCR alpha sharing in monozygotic twins was systematically underestimated by recombination models, whereas sharing between unrelated individuals was in agreement with the recombination models. A weaker excess of twin sharing was found in beta out-of-frame sequences because the signal-to-noise ratio was lowered by fewer shared sequences. Invariant T cells such as MAIT and iNKT could partly confound zero-insertion analyses, though diverse VJ usage argued against this for most clonotypes. Out-of-frame TCR alpha sequences shared between twins showed an excess of low generation-probability sequences compared with coincidental sharing between unrelated individuals. Abundant cord blood beta clonotypes carried fewer insertions; young adult naive repertoires showed a weaker similar trend, while memory repertoires showed none. Because the same donors could not be followed over many years, the conclusions relied on cross-sectional statistical analysis.

In regard to this clonotype: Its specific antigen is unknown. No per-base quality is available; no much larger clone lies one base away.

These data are also associated with another study on T cells expressing NK-cell markers. The second publication reports: In sorted CD3+CD56+NKG2C+, CD3+CD56+NKG2C- and CD3+CD56-NKG2C+ T-cell subsets from several donors, TCR beta-chain repertoires were profiled. Of the eight sequenced donors, seven were found to be HCMV-seropositive and one was found to be HCMV-seronegative. In several experiments an anti-gammadeltaTCR antibody was added to restrict sorting to alphabetaTCR-expressing T cells. For six donors, the dominant CD3+CD56+NKG2C+ clonotypes were among the top 10 CD8+ clonotypes and accounted for about 1.0-7.5% of CD8+ T cells. Those dominant clonotypes were again the most abundant among CD3+CD56-NKG2C+ cells in four donors, at about 28.3-60.1%. Whether the expanded NKG2C-expressing T cell clones were specific for HCMV antigens remained unclear. The study sequenced eight donors, all healthy volunteers chosen at random: three men and five women. HCMV serostatus was determined by detecting HCMV-specific IgG in serum with a commercial ELISA kit. MIGEC was used to demultiplex reads and group reads by UMI, and MiTCR was used to assemble and quantify clonotypes. To exclude erroneous sequences, any TCR cDNA sequence not supported by at least two reads was discarded. Downstream repertoire analysis used the tcR package, and clonotypes were matched across fractions by CDR3 nucleotide sequence plus V segment. VDJmatch was used to annotate antigen specificity against VDJdb, with one amino acid substitution in CDR3 allowed.

The receptor was derived from a woman under 30 in good health. This receptor chain uses TRBV12-3 or TRBV12-4 and TRBJ1-4; too little of a D gene remains to name it. The sample taken for sequencing was CD4+ T cells sorted from blood. The CDR3 reads CASKNGRREKLFF. At the DNA level, the sequence is TGTGCCAGCAAGAACGGACGGAGGGAAAAACTGTTTTTT.